The sequence of this T cell receptor (beta chain) was determined in a study of shared clonotypes between healthy human individuals. Germline V lookup: CDR1 SGHRS, CDR2 YFSETQ. The CDR3 contains 13 residues. The V and J ends lost 5 bases and 6 bases, in that order; junction bases with no gene match: 3. A single count supports this clone. Repertoires were generated with immunoSEQ multiplex PCR, while TCRdb's copy carries only in-frame clones and drops some. The sample includes 470,000 or so clones, approximately 81% of them seen just once. The sequencing input was PBMCs. The sequence derives from a woman in her thirties or forties in good health. Some clones in this sample may be carry-over from other donors' samples. The rearrangement joins TRBV5-1 to TRBJ2-1; 9 bases match TRBD2. In nucleotides, the CDR3 is TGCGCCAGCAGGGTTAGCGGGAGCAATGAGCAGTTCTTC. As protein: CASRVSGSNEQFF.